This TCR beta chain came from a study of circulating and synovial CD4+ cells in juvenile arthritis. The CDR3 runs 16 residues. V gave up 6 bases and J gave up 8 bases, with 25 bases separating them. CDR1 SGHDT and CDR2 YYEEEE come from the germline V gene. Samples derive from patients with active juvenile idiopathic arthritis. Repertoires were generated with immunoSEQ multiplex PCR, while TCRdb's copy carries only in-frame clones and drops some. The table lists about 32,000 clones, over 90% of them singletons. The sample was CD4+ T cells from blood. This chain uses TRBV5-6 with TRBJ2-3; D is possibly TRBD2 (5 bases). The sequence derives from a human donor with juvenile idiopathic arthritis. The CDR3 DNA reads TGTGCCAGCACCCCTGGGAGATTCCACTCAGTCGGTACGCAGTATTTT. Its translation: CASTPGRFHSVGTQYF.